These 20 T cell receptor beta chains were all obtained from the same sample, sequenced in a study of CD8 T cells in cerebrospinal fluid in Alzheimer's disease. TCRdb reprocessed the 10x single-cell sequencing reads; each CDR3 protein has one entry and no DNA is given. Its table lists about 820 distinct CDR3 sequences. Material for sequencing was cerebrospinal fluid. The receptors here all came from a human donor with Parkinson's disease.

The chain has TRBV5-1 and TRBJ2-5; TCRdb calls TRBD1, which cannot be checked without DNA. This CDR3 is built from 13 residues. The germline CDR1 and CDR2 sequences are SGHRS and YFSETQ. CDR3 sequence: CASSPGHVETQYF.

In terms of frequency, this clonotype is large. The rearrangement links TRBV14 to TRBJ2-5. This CDR3 is 12 amino acids long. The germline CDR1 and CDR2 sequences are SGHDN and FVKESK. This CDR3 is CASSQGSETQYF.

This clonotype is labeled large based on frequency. J is TRBJ1-1 and V is TRBV28. The CDR3 length is 13 residues. Germline values: CDR1 MDHEN, CDR2 SYDVKM. The CDR3: CASSQASNTEAFF.

By frequency, this clonotype registers large (0.1 to 1%). The V gene is TRBV7-2, the J gene TRBJ2-5; the D gene TCRdb calls, TRBD1, cannot be checked with no DNA. CDR3 length: 15 amino acids. The germline V gene encodes CDR1 SGHTA and CDR2 FQGNSA. CDR3 loop: CASSTLWGKQETQYF.

Frequency places this clonotype as medium-sized. The chain couples TRBV6-5 to TRBJ1-5; the D gene TCRdb calls, TRBD1, cannot be checked with no DNA. The germline V gene encodes CDR1 MNHEY and CDR2 SVGAGI. The CDR3 has 15 residues. CDR3 sequence reads: CASSPTPYSNQPQHF.

Judged by frequency, this clonotype is medium-sized (0.01 to 0.1%). The rearrangement links TRBV27 to TRBJ1-5; TCRdb selects TRBD1, and the lack of DNA leaves this call unchecked. This CDR3 spans 16 amino acids. Germline V CDR1 and CDR2: MNHEY, SMNVEV (reference sequence). The CDR3 region is CASGESGAPLNQPQHF.

According to its frequency, this clonotype is large. The chain combines TRBV4-3 with TRBJ1-1; without DNA, the TCRdb call of TRBD1 cannot be checked. There are 13 residues in the CDR3. Per germline, CDR1 LGHNA and CDR2 YSLEER. The CDR3 loop is CASSQDGGGGAFF.

This clonotype is labeled large (0.1 to 1%) based on frequency. The gene calls are TRBV7-9 and TRBJ2-3; TCRdb proposes TRBD2, but this gene call is untestable without DNA. The germline V gene has CDR1 SEHNR and CDR2 FQNEAQ (reference sequence). This CDR3 is built from 18 residues. Here the CDR3 reads CASSFRIVGLLSTDTQYF.

This clonotype is classed as medium-sized by frequency. The genes are TRBV4-1 and TRBJ1-2; TCRdb's D gene call, TRBD1, goes unchecked for lack of DNA. Germline CDR1 reads MGHRA; CDR2 reads YSYEKL. The length of the CDR3 is 12 residues. The CDR3 reads CASSPTGYGYTF.

Its frequency marks this clonotype as medium-sized. The chain has TRBV12-3 or TRBV12-4 and TRBJ1-1; TCRdb outputs TRBD1, but without DNA this stays unchecked. CDR3 length: 14 amino acids. The CDR3 is CASSLGGGRTEAFF.

This clonotype is deemed large by its frequency. The rearrangement links TRBV4-3 to TRBJ1-6; TCRdb reports TRBD1, a call that lacks DNA to check it against. This CDR3 is built from 14 residues. The germline gives CDR1 LGHNA, CDR2 YSLEER. The CDR3: CASSPGTDNSPLHF.

This clonotype registers medium-sized by frequency. The V and J genes are TRBV6-2 or TRBV6-3 and TRBJ2-7; the TCRdb D gene call, TRBD1, has no DNA to confirm it. Germline V gives CDR1 MNHEY, CDR2 SVGEGT. The CDR3 sequence is 17 residues long. The CDR3 reads CASSYSRLAPSRLEQYF.

This clonotype is deemed large by its frequency. This rearrangement joins TRBV20-1 to TRBJ1-1; TCRdb's assignment of TRBD1 cannot be checked, as there is no DNA. The CDR3 has 15 residues. The V gene's germline CDR1 is DFQATT and CDR2 SNEGSKA (reference sequence). The CDR3 loop is CSARDQGAWNTEAFF.

According to its frequency, this clonotype is medium-sized (0.01 to 0.1%). The gene calls are TRBV9 and TRBJ2-1; TCRdb returns TRBD2, unconfirmable since there is no DNA. This CDR3 has 15 residues. Germline V gives CDR1 SGDLS, CDR2 YYNGEE. The CDR3 is CASSVGGAGYNEQFF.

Its frequency marks this clonotype as large. The chain employs TRBV30 and TRBJ1-1; TCRdb's D gene call, TRBD1, goes unchecked for lack of DNA. The CDR3 extends over 15 amino acids. CDR1 and CDR2 (germline): GTSNPN, SVGIG (reference sequence). CDR3 loop: CAWSVPGQPNTEAFF.

This clonotype registers medium-sized (0.01 to 0.1%) by frequency. The V gene is TRBV11-2, the J gene TRBJ2-3. Germline V gene data show CDR1 as SGHAT and CDR2 as FQNNGV. This CDR3 region has 11 residues. The CDR3: CASSSGDTQYF.

This clonotype ranks as large in terms of frequency. This rearrangement joins TRBV20-1 to TRBJ2-5; without DNA, the TCRdb call of TRBD1 cannot be checked. This CDR3 spans 15 amino acids. Germline CDR1 and CDR2: DFQATT and SNEGSKA (reference sequence). CDR3 sequence: CSAESGLSAQETQYF.

The rearrangement uses TRBV20-1 and TRBJ1-5; without DNA, the TCRdb call of TRBD1 cannot be checked. Germline assignment: CDR1 DFQATT and CDR2 SNEGSKA (reference sequence). This CDR3 comprises 15 residues. CDR3 sequence: CSARVAGTGNQPQHF.

This clonotype registers large by frequency. This sequence joins TRBV27 and TRBJ2-3; the D gene TCRdb calls, TRBD2, cannot be checked with no DNA. CDR3 length equals 14 residues. Germline loops: CDR1 MNHEY, CDR2 SMNVEV (reference sequence). The CDR3 here is CASSSQRDTDTQYF.

The genes are TRBV2 and TRBJ2-5. There are 11 residues in the CDR3. Per germline, CDR1 SNHLY and CDR2 FYNNEI. The CDR3 sequence is CASSERETQYF. Full variable domain (rest looked up from reference TRBV2 and TRBJ2-5): EPEVTQTPSHQVTQMGQEVILRCVPISNHLYFYWYRQILGQKVEFLVSFYNNEISEKSEIFDDQFSVERPDGSNFTLKIRSTKLEDSAMYFCASSERETQYFGPGTRLLVL.